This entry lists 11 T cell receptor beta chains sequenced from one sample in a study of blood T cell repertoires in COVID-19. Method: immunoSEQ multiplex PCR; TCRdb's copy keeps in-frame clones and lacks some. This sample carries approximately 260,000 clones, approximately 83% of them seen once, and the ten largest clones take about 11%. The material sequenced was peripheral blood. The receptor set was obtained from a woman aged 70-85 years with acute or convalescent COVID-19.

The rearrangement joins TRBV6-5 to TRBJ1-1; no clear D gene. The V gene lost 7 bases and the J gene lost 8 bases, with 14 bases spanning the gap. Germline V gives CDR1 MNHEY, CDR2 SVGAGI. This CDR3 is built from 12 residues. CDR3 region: CASTSPGGEAFF. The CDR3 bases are TGTGCCAGCACCTCACCGGGAGGAGAAGCTTTCTTT.

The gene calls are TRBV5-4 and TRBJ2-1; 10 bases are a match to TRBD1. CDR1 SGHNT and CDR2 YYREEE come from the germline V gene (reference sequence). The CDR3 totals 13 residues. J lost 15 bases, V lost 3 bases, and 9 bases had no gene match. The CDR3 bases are TGTGCCAGCAGCTCCCCCCCGGGACAGGGGATGTTCTTC. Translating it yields CASSSPPGQGMFF.

In DNA form, the CDR3 reads TGTGCCTGGAGTGTAGAAGTTGGCCCCCAGCATTTT. Protein sequence: CAWSVEVGPQHF. The chain recombines TRBV30 with TRBJ1-5; D remains unclear. In germline, CDR1 is GTSNPN, CDR2 SVGIG (reference sequence). CDR3 length: 12 residues. Trimming pared 0 bases from V and 10 bases from J, leaving 10 bases between.

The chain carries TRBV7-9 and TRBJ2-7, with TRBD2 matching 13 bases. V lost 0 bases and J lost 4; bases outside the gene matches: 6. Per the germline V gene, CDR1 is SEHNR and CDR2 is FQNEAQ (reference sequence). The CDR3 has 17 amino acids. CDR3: CASSLAALGLAGYEQYF. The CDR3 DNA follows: TGTGCCAGCAGCTTAGCGGCACTGGGACTAGCGGGGTACGAGCAGTACTTC.

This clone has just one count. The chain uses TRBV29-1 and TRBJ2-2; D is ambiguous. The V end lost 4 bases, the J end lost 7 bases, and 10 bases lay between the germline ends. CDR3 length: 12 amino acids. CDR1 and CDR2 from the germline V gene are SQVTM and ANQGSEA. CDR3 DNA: TGCAGCGTTGGGCAGAATCTCGGGGAGCTGTTTTTT. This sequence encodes CSVGQNLGELFF.

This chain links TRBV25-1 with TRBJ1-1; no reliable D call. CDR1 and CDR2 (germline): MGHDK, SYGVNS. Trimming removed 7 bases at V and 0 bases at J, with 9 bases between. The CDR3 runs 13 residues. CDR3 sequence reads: CASKKSMNTEAFF. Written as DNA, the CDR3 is TGTGCCAGCAAGAAGTCTATGAACACTGAAGCTTTCTTT. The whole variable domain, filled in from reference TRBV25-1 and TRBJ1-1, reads EADIYQTPRYLVIGTGKKITLECSQTMGHDKMYWYQQDPGMELHLIHYSYGVNSTEKGDLSSESTVSRIRTEHFPLTLESARPSHTSQYLCASKKSMNTEAFFGQGTRLTVV.

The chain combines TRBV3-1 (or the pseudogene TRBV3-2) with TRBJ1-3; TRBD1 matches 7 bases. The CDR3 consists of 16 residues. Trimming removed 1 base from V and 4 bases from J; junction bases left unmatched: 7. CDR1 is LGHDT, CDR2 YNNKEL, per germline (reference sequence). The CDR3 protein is CASSQAMTGFGNTIYF. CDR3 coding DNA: TGTGCCAGCAGCCAAGCCATGACAGGGTTCGGAAACACCATATATTTT.

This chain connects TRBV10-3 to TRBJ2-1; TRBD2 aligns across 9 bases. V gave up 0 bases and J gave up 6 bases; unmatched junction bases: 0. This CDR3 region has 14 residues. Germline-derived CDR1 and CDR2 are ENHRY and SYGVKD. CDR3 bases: TGTGCCATCAGTGAGTCGGGACTAGCCAATGAGCAGTTCTTC. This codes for CAISESGLANEQFF.

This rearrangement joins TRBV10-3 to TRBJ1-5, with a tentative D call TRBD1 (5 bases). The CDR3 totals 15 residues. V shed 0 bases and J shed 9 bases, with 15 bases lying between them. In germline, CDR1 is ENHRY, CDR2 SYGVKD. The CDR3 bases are TGTGCCATCAGTGAGTCTCAGGGTGAGCGTTCGCCCCAGCATTTT. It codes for CAISESQGERSPQHF.

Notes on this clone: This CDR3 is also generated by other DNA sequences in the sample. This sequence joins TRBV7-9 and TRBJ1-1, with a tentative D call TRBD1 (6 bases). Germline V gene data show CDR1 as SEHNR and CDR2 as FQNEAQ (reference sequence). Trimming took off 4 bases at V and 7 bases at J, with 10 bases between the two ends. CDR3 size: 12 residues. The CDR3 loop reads CASSWTDSEAFF. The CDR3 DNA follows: TGTGCCAGCAGCTGGACGGACAGTGAAGCTTTCTTT.

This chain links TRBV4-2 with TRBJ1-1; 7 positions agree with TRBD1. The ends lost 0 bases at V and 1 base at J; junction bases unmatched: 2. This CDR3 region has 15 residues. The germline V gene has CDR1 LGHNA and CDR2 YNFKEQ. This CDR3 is CASSQEGDRNTEAFF. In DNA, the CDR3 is TGTGCCAGCAGCCAAGAGGGGGACAGGAACACTGAAGCTTTCTTT.